The 19 T cell receptor beta chains below were found in one sample sequenced in a study of shared clonotypes between healthy human individuals. Here immunoSEQ multiplex PCR was the method, and the copy in TCRdb shows in-frame clones only, minus some. The sample yields hundreds of thousands of clones, roughly 70% seen once. Sequencing was done on a sample of memory CD4+ T cells sorted from blood. Subset denoted: CD45RA-negative fraction. These receptors originate from a woman aged 30 to 39 in good health.

This sequence joins TRBV29-1 and TRBJ1-5, with D maybe TRBD1 (6 bases). The CDR3 spans 12 residues. Germline V gene lookup returns CDR1 SQVTM and CDR2 ANQGSEA. V lost 4 bases to trimming and J lost 9 bases, with 13 bases between them. In DNA form, the CDR3 reads TGCAGCGTTGCCCAGGGGACCGGGCCCCAGCATTTT. The encoded protein is CSVAQGTGPQHF.

This chain links TRBV5-4 with TRBJ2-2; 9 bases match TRBD1. V dropped 4 bases and J dropped 5; count of bases not matched to a gene: 3. The germline V gene encodes CDR1 SGHNT and CDR2 YYREEE (reference sequence). The CDR3 length is 14 residues. CDR3 nucleotides: TGTGCCAGCAGCATACAGGGGGCAACCGGGGAGCTGTTTTTT. Translating gives CASSIQGATGELFF.

The chain recombines TRBV2 with TRBJ2-7, with 9 bases that match TRBD2. CDR3 length: 16 residues. V was pared by 7 bases and J by 0 bases, with 10 bases of the junction left unmatched. CDR1 SNHLY and CDR2 FYNNEI come from the germline V gene. CDR3 sequence (DNA): TGTGCCAGCAAGGATCACGGGACTAGCAACTCCTACGAGCAGTACTTC. It codes for CASKDHGTSNSYEQYF.

This chain connects TRBV14 to TRBJ2-3, with 8 bases fitting TRBD2. The CDR3 has 15 residues. Germline-derived CDR1 and CDR2 are SGHDN and FVKESK. The ends lost 4 bases at V and 1 base at J; junction bases unmatched: 4. CDR3 sequence reads: CASSRSGKGTDTQYF. Here the CDR3 DNA reads TGTGCCAGCAGCCGTAGCGGGAAAGGCACAGATACGCAGTATTTT.

The chain uses TRBV5-1 and TRBJ1-1; 9 bases map to TRBD1. V lost 4 bases, J lost 6 bases, and 10 bases stayed unmatched. Germline CDR1 is SGHRS and CDR2 is YFSETQ. The CDR3 is made up of 15 amino acids. CDR3 loop: CASSLRTGEGAEAFF. In DNA form, the CDR3 reads TGCGCCAGCAGCCTTCGGACAGGGGAAGGAGCTGAAGCTTTCTTT.

The chain links TRBV5-1 to TRBJ2-7, with 11 bases that match TRBD1. The V gene end was trimmed by 6 bases and the J gene end by 7 bases; junction bases not matched to a gene: 12. The germline gives CDR1 SGHRS, CDR2 YFSETQ. The length of the CDR3 is 15 residues. DNA for the CDR3: TGCGCCAGCAACCAGGGACAGGGGGACTCCGGAGAGCAGTACTTC. Translating it yields CASNQGQGDSGEQYF. The full variable domain, in which reference TRBV5-1 and TRBJ2-7 provide the parts outside the CDR3, is KAGVTQTPRYLIKTRGQQVTLSCSPISGHRSVSWYQQTPGQGLQFLFEYFSETQRNKGNFPGRFSGRQFSNSRSEMNVSTLELGDSALYLCASNQGQGDSGEQYFGPGTRLTVT.

Written as DNA, the CDR3 is TGTGCCAGCAGCCCGCGGACTAGCGGGAGTTCTGAGCAGTTCTTC. Translating it yields CASSPRTSGSSEQFF. The rearrangement uses TRBV9 and TRBJ2-1, with TRBD2 identical over 13 bases. V shed 4 bases and J 9 bases; nucleotides not matched to a gene: 7. This CDR3 is 15 amino acids long. Germline CDR1 reads SGDLS; CDR2 reads YYNGEE.

This clone turned up a few times. The chain links TRBV2 to TRBJ2-5, with 9 bases lining up with TRBD2. The CDR3 spans 14 residues. Germline lookup yields CDR1 SNHLY and CDR2 FYNNEI. V lost 6 bases to trimming and J lost 4 bases; unmatched junction nucleotides: 6. CDR3 region: CASSPGLAGETQYF. Here the CDR3 DNA reads TGTGCCAGCAGCCCGGGACTAGCTGGAGAGACCCAGTACTTC.

V gene TRBV5-4 combines with J gene TRBJ1-1, with TRBD1 identical over 7 bases. Germline assignment: CDR1 SGHNT and CDR2 YYREEE (reference sequence). The CDR3 sequence is 14 residues long. Germline trimming cut 4 bases from V and 1 base from J; bases unmatched to any gene: 4. The CDR3 loop is CASSLGQRNTEAFF. CDR3 sequence (DNA): TGTGCCAGCAGCCTGGGACAGAGGAACACTGAAGCTTTCTTT.

The gene calls are TRBV28 and TRBJ1-5; 7 bases are shared with TRBD1. The CDR3 sequence is 16 residues long. CDR1 MDHEN and CDR2 SYDVKM come from the germline V gene. J was trimmed by 1 base and V by 4 bases; bases with no gene match: 7. The CDR3 DNA reads TGTGCCAGCAGTTCGACAGGGTGGAGCAGCAATCAGCCCCAGCATTTT. Translation gives CASSSTGWSSNQPQHF. Full variable domain (outside the CDR3, taken from reference TRBV28 and TRBJ1-5): DVKVTQSSRYLVKRTGEKVFLECVQDMDHENMFWYRQDPGLGLRLIYFSYDVKMKEKGDIPEGYSVSREKKERFSLILESASTNQTSMYLCASSSTGWSSNQPQHFGDGTRLSIL.

This clone has only a few counts. The chain employs TRBV7-9 and TRBJ1-4; 7 bases map to TRBD1. Germline values: CDR1 SEHNR, CDR2 FQNEAQ (reference sequence). This CDR3 contains 15 residues. V lost 5 bases, J lost 4 bases, and 7 bases stayed unmatched. The CDR3 DNA is TGTGCCAGCAGCCGCAGGGACAGAGATAATGAAAAACTGTTTTTT. Protein product: CASSRRDRDNEKLFF.

The rearrangement uses TRBV27 and TRBJ2-1; 7 bases align to TRBD1. V was pared by 2 bases and J by 7 bases, with 8 bases of the junction left unmatched. Germline-derived CDR1 and CDR2 are MNHEY and SMNVEV (reference sequence). The CDR3 totals 15 residues. In DNA form, the CDR3 reads TGTGCCAGCAGTTTACGACGGACAGGCCCAAATGAGCAGTTCTTC. Translated: CASSLRRTGPNEQFF.

The J gene is TRBJ1-1, the V gene TRBV21-1; the table's D call, TRBD1, was not checked against the DNA. TRBV21-1 is given as a pseudogene. CDR3 size: 17 residues. This CDR3 reads CASRGRILRDRGTIAFF. The CDR3 region has the DNA TGTGCCAGCAGGGGGCGAATTTTAAGGGACAGGGGGACTATTGCTTTCTTT.

V and J are TRBV7-9 and TRBJ2-3, with 10 bases that match TRBD2. The CDR3 consists of 16 residues. Unmatched junction bases numbered 8, after V lost 4 bases and J lost 4 bases. Germline V gene sequence: CDR1 SEHNR, CDR2 FQNEAQ (reference sequence). This CDR3 is CASSSPLAGVSDTQYF. The CDR3 DNA reads TGTGCCAGCAGCTCCCCGCTAGCGGGAGTCTCAGATACGCAGTATTTT.

The genes are TRBV27 and TRBJ2-7; D is perhaps TRBD2 (7 bases). The CDR3 spans 14 residues. Germline CDR1 and CDR2: MNHEY and SMNVEV (reference sequence). V lost 2 bases to trimming and J lost 5 bases, with 13 bases between them. CDR3 nucleotide sequence: TGTGCCAGCAGTTTAAAGGGGGGGGGTCACGAGCAGTACTTC. This sequence encodes CASSLKGGGHEQYF.

J is TRBJ2-3 and V is TRBV4-2; D unresolved. V lost 0 bases to trimming and J lost 5 bases, with 15 bases between them. In germline, CDR1 is LGHNA, CDR2 YNFKEQ. The CDR3 length is 16 residues. Here the CDR3 reads CASSQDWDRKQDTQYF. The CDR3 bases are TGTGCCAGCAGCCAAGATTGGGATAGGAAGCAAGATACGCAGTATTTT.

The chain joins TRBV5-6 to TRBJ2-1; 14 bases map to TRBD2. V was clipped by 3 bases and J by 9 bases; unmatched bases: 5. The CDR3 runs to 15 residues. The germline CDR1 and CDR2 sequences are SGHDT and YYEEEE. The CDR3 nucleotides are TGTGCCAGCAGCTCCCCGGGACTAGCGGGAGTTGAGCAGTTCTTC. It specifies CASSSPGLAGVEQFF. Based on the CDR3 plus reference TRBV5-6 and TRBJ2-1, the full variable domain is DAGVTQSPTHLIKTRGQQVTLRCSPKSGHDTVSWYQQALGQGPQFIFQYYEEEERQRGNFPDRFSGHQFPNYSSELNVNALLLGDSALYLCASSSPGLAGVEQFFGPGTRLTVL.

This clone occurred many times. This chain uses TRBV23-1 with TRBJ2-4, with D unresolved. TRBV23-1 is labeled an ORF, and its function is uncertain. The CDR3 covers 8 residues. Trimming left V 8 bases short and J 14 bases short, with 7 bases between. CDR3 sequence reads: CASGSKYF. CDR3 sequence (DNA): TGCGCCAGCGGATCCAAGTACTTC.

The rearrangement uses TRBV5-6 and TRBJ2-7; 9 bases are a match to TRBD2. This CDR3 region has 16 residues. V dropped 4 bases and J dropped 0; count of bases not matched to a gene: 8. The germline V gene encodes CDR1 SGHDT and CDR2 YYEEEE. CDR3 region: CASSQGTSWSSYEQYF. The DNA of the CDR3 is TGTGCCAGCAGCCAAGGGACTAGCTGGAGCTCCTACGAGCAGTACTTC.